This TCR beta chain was retrieved from a study of T cells in Graves' hyperthyroidism and ophthalmopathy. The V end was cut by 2 bases, the J end by 9 bases, with 19 bases between. Germline V gene lookup returns CDR1 MDHEN and CDR2 SYDVKM. The CDR3 totals 15 residues. This clonotype was detected many times. What was amplified from RNA transcripts were TCR beta CDR3 regions. HTBI primers were the set used in a first-round RT-PCR of the TCR CDR3. Via MiXCR, TCRdb re-called the multiplex PCR reads, giving one row per CDR3 protein. The sample gives about 640,000 distinct CDR3 sequences, less than 25% of which show up once; roughly 30% is in the top ten.

The receptor was isolated from a man aged 25-45 years with Graves' ophthalmopathy. The J gene is TRBJ2-5, the V gene TRBV28; the D gene is possibly TRBD2 (5 bases). Material for sequencing was blood. The CDR3: CASSLRGGRRSAQYF. DNA for the CDR3: TGTGCCAGCAGTTTAAGAGGAGGACGAAGGAGCGCCCAGTACTTC.